The clone carrying this TCR beta chain appeared many times. Both blood RNA, taken from unsorted whole blood, and germline DNA were extracted. The patients, who had chronic HBV infection, were treatment-naive (untreated). The data originate from a study of tumor-infiltrating lymphocytes in primary liver carcinoma. Synthesis of TCR beta cDNA was carried out from about 540 ng total RNA with a constant-region primer. Three nested multiplex PCR rounds, a slightly modified ARM-PCR, produced the libraries for TCR beta. TCRdb passed the multiplex PCR reads through MiXCR, listing each CDR3 protein once. The sample yields approximately 300,000 distinct CDR3 sequences, approximately 60% seen once. Sequenced input: peripheral blood. This sequence originates from a man aged 35 to 55 with primary liver carcinoma and hepatitis B virus infection.

DNA for the CDR3: TGTGCCAGCAGCTTAGCGGGAGCATCGGAGACCCAGTACTTC. Encoded protein: CASSLAGASETQYF. The chain joins TRBV11-2 to TRBJ2-5, with D possibly matching TRBD2 (6 bases). This CDR3 spans 14 amino acids. Germline V lookup: CDR1 SGHAT, CDR2 FQNNGV. V was pared by 1 base and J by 5 bases, with 11 bases between. The variable domain in full, with the rest retrieved from reference TRBV11-2 and TRBJ2-5, is EAGVAQSPRYKIIEKRQSVAFWCNPISGHATLYWYQQILGQGPKLLIQFQNNGVVDDSQLPKDRFSAERLKGVDSTLKIQPAKLEDSAVYLCASSLAGASETQYFGPGTRLLVL.